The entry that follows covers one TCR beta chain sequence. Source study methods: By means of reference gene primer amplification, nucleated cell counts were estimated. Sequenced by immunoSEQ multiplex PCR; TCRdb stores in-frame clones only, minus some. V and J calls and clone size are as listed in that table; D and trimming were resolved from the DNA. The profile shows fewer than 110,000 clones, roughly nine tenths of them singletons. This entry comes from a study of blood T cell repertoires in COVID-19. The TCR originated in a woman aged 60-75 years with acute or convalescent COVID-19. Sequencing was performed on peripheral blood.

The CDR3 region is CASSLGTGVTEAFF. The CDR3 DNA follows: TGTGCCAGCAGCCTCGGGACAGGGGTGACTGAAGCTTTCTTT. The chain joins TRBV5-5 to TRBJ1-1; 10 nucleotides align to TRBD1. The CDR3 consists of 14 residues. V gave up 4 bases and J gave up 5 bases; unmatched junction bases: 5. The V gene's germline CDR1 is SGHKS and CDR2 YYEKEE (reference sequence).